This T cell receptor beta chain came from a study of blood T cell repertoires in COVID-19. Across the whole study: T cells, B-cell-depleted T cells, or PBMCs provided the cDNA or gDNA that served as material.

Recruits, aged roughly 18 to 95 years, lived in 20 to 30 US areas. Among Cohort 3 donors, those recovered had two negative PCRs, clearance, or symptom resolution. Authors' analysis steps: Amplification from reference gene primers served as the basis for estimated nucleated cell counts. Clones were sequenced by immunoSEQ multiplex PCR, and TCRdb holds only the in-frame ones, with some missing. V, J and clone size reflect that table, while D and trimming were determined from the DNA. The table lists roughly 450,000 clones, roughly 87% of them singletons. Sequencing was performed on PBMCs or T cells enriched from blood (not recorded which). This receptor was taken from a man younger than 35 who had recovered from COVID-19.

The CDR3, as DNA: TGTGCCAGCAGCTCACTAGCGGGGGGGCCCGGAGAGACCCAGTACTTC. It specifies CASSSLAGGPGETQYF. This sequence joins TRBV7-8 and TRBJ2-5; 13 nucleotides agree with TRBD2. The CDR3 loop spans 16 amino acids. Unmatched junction bases numbered 6, after V lost 4 bases and J lost 4 bases. Germline lookup yields CDR1 SGHVS and CDR2 FQNEAQ.